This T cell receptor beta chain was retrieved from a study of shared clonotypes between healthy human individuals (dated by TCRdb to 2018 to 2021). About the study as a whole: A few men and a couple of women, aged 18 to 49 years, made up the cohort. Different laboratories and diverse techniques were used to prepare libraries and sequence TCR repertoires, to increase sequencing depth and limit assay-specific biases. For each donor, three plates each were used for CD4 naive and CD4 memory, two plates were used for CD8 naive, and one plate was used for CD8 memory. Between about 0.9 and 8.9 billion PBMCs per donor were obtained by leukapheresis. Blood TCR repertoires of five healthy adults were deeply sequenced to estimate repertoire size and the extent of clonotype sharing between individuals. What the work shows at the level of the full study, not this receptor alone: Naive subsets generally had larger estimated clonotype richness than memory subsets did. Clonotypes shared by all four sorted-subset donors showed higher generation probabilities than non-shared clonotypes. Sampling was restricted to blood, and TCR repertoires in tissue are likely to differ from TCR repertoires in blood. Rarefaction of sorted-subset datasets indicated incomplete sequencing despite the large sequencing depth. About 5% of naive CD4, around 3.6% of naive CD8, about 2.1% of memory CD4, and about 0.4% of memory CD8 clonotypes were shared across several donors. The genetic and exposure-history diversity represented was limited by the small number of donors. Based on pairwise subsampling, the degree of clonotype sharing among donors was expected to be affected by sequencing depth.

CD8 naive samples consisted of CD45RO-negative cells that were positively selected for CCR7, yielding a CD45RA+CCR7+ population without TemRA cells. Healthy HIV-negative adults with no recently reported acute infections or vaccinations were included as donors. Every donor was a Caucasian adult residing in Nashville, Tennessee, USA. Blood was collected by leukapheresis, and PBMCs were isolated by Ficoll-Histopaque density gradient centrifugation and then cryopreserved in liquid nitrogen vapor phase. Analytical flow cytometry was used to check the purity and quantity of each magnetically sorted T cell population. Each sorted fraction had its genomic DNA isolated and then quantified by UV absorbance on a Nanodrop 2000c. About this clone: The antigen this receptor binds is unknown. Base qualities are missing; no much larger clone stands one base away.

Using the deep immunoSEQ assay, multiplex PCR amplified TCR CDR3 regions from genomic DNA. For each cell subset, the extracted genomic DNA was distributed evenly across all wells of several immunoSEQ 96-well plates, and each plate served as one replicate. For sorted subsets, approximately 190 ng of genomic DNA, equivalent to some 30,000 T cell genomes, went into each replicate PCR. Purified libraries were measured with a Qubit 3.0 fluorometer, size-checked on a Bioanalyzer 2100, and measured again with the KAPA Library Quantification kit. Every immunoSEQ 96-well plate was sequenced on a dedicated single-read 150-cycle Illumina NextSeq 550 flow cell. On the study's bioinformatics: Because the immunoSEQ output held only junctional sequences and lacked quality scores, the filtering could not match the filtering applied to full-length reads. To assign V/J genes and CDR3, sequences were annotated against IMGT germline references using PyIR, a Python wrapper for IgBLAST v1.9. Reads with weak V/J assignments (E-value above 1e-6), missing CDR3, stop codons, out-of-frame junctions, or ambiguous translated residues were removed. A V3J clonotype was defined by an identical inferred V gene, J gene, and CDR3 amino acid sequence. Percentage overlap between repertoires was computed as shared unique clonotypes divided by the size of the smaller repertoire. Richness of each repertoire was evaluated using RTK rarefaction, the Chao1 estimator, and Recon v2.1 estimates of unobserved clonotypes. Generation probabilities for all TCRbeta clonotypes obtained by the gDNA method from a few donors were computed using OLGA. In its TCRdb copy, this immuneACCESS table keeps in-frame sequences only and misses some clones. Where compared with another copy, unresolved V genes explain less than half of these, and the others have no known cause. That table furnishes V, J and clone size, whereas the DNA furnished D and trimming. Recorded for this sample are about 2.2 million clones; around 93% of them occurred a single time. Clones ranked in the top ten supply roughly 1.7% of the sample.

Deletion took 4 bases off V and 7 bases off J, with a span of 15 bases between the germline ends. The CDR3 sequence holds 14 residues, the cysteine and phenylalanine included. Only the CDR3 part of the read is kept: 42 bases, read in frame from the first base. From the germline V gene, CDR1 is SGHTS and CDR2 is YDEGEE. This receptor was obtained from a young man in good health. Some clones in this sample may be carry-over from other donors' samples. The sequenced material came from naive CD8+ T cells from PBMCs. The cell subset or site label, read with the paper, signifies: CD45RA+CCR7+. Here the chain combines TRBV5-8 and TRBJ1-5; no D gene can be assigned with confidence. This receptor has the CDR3 CASSTAGKGQPQHF. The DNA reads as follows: TGTGCCAGCAGCACCGCAGGCAAGGGACAGCCCCAGCATTTT.